This TCR beta chain came from a study of neurological immune-mediated disorders. Each CDR3 protein gets one entry after TCRdb re-called the 5' RACE reads with MiXCR. Of about 74,000 distinct CDR3 sequences listed, approximately 5.2% are singletons. The ends lost 0 bases at V and 8 bases at J; junction bases unmatched: 6. There are 15 residues in the CDR3. Per the germline V gene, CDR1 is MNHNS and CDR2 is SASEGT. This clonotype was recorded many times. What it binds is not known. Findings and limits, study-wide: Phylogenetic grouping assigned the repertoires of 18 of 34 multiple sclerosis patients to one related-CDR3 cluster, which constitutes a possible signature. Healthy controls had more TCR clonal expansion than multiple sclerosis, which showed the least, whereas HTLV-1-associated myelopathy showed the most.

Sequenced sample: PBMCs. The TCR sequence derives from a young man with multiple sclerosis. The chain carries TRBV6-1 and TRBJ2-1; 8 bases match TRBD2. DNA of the CDR3: TGTGCCAGCAGTGAAGCATCAAGCGGGAGAGATGAGCAGTTCTTC. Amino acids: CASSEASSGRDEQFF.